Following are 26 T cell receptor beta chains from one sample sequenced in a study of cytomegalovirus exposure and HLA in healthy donors. It was with 60 Vbeta and 13 Jbeta primers that the PCR ran. TCRdb's copy holds only in-frame clones and misses some; the assay was immunoSEQ multiplex PCR. In the table there are under 150,000 clones, around 80% of which are singletons. Sequenced input: PBMCs. The source is a man between 40 and 49 years old in good health and CMV-seropositive.

V usage is TRBV27 and J usage is TRBJ2-1; tentatively, D is TRBD1 (5 bases). V shed 5 bases and J shed 7 bases, with 15 bases lying between them. Germline assignment: CDR1 MNHEY and CDR2 SMNVEV (reference sequence). The CDR3 is 14 residues long. Here the CDR3 DNA reads TGTGCCAGCAGTACTCAGGGTGAAGGGAATGAGCAGTTCTTC. This translates into CASSTQGEGNEQFF.

This chain uses TRBV9 with TRBJ2-1; maybe TRBD1 (6 bases). The CDR3 is made up of 16 amino acids. The germline V gene has CDR1 SGDLS and CDR2 YYNGEE. Between the trimmed V and J ends, which lost 4 bases and 4 bases, there was a span of 18 bases. The CDR3 sequence: CASSPLPGHTYNEQFF. The CDR3 DNA sequence: TGTGCCAGCAGCCCACTTCCGGGACACACTTACAATGAGCAGTTCTTC. Together with reference TRBV9 and TRBJ2-1, the CDR3 gives the full variable domain: DSGVTQTPKHLITATGQRVTLRCSPRSGDLSVYWYQQSLDQGLQFLIQYYNGEERAKGNILERFSAQQFPDLHSELNLSSLELGDSALYFCASSPLPGHTYNEQFFGPGTRLTVL.

V and J are TRBV7-9 and TRBJ1-5, with D possibly TRBD1 on 6 matching bases. The CDR3 has 14 amino acids. The germline V gene has CDR1 SEHNR and CDR2 FQNEAQ (reference sequence). With 5 bases removed from V and 2 bases from J, the gap between germline ends came to 10 bases. The CDR3 loop reads CASSPGVGNQPQHF. CDR3 DNA: TGTGCCAGCAGCCCAGGGGTTGGCAATCAGCCCCAGCATTTT.

The chain joins TRBV27 to TRBJ1-1, with a weak D call TRBD1 (5 bases). The V gene lost 6 bases and the J gene lost 6 bases, with 14 bases spanning the gap. This CDR3 is 13 amino acids long. In germline, CDR1 is MNHEY, CDR2 SMNVEV (reference sequence). CDR3 loop: CASRRAGVAEAFF. The CDR3 nucleotides are TGTGCCAGCAGAAGGGCGGGGGTCGCTGAAGCTTTCTTT.

This chain's CDR3 is CASSLAGGAGGYTF. The CDR3 region has the DNA TGTGCCAGCAGTTTAGCAGGGGGCGCGGGGGGCTACACCTTC. The genes are TRBV28 and TRBJ1-2; TRBD1 aligns across 8 bases. CDR3 length: 14 amino acids. V shed 2 bases and J 8 bases; nucleotides not matched to a gene: 7. Germline V gene sequence: CDR1 MDHEN, CDR2 SYDVKM.

The chain links TRBV7-9 to TRBJ1-6; D is perhaps TRBD1 (5 bases). The CDR3 contains 15 residues. V lost 3 bases to trimming and J lost 6 bases, with 12 bases between them. Germline assignment: CDR1 SEHNR and CDR2 FQNEAQ (reference sequence). CDR3 nucleotide sequence: TGTGCCAGCAGCTTGGGGCAGACTTTTAATTCACCCCTCCACTTT. Translated, it gives CASSLGQTFNSPLHF.

V usage is TRBV19 and J usage is TRBJ2-1, with D maybe TRBD1 (5 bases). Germline values: CDR1 LNHDA, CDR2 SQIVND (reference sequence). CDR3 length: 15 residues. V was cut by 2 bases and J by 1 base, with 9 bases left in between. In DNA form, the CDR3 reads TGTGCCAGTAGTATACAGGGCCCTTCCTACAATGAGCAGTTCTTC. Translation: CASSIQGPSYNEQFF.

This clone was seen a handful of times. The chain links TRBV5-8 to TRBJ2-1, with TRBD2 identical over 11 bases. Germline loops: CDR1 SGHTS, CDR2 YDEGEE. V trimming: 3 bases; J trimming: 7 bases; junction bases outside the gene matches: 12. The CDR3 loop spans 17 amino acids. The CDR3 DNA reads as TGTGCCAGCAGCTCCTACCTGTTTAGCGGGAGGGGAAATGAGCAGTTCTTC. Translating it yields CASSSYLFSGRGNEQFF. Based on the CDR3 plus reference TRBV5-8 and TRBJ2-1, the full variable domain is EAGVTQSPTHLIKTRGQQATLRCSPISGHTSVYWYQQALGLGLQFLLWYDEGEERNRGNFPPRFSGRQFPNYSSELNVNALELEDSALYLCASSSYLFSGRGNEQFFGPGTRLTVL.

A word on this clone: Other nucleotide sequences from this sample produce the same CDR3. The chain uses TRBV2 and TRBJ1-1; D is unclear. This CDR3 region has 13 residues. The germline CDR1 and CDR2 sequences are SNHLY and FYNNEI. Deletions cut 2 bases from V and 0 bases from J, with 4 bases between. CDR3 in DNA: TGTGCCAGCAGTGAACGGTTGAACACTGAAGCTTTCTTT. Translating it yields CASSERLNTEAFF. The full variable domain, in which reference TRBV2 and TRBJ1-1 provide the parts outside the CDR3, is EPEVTQTPSHQVTQMGQEVILRCVPISNHLYFYWYRQILGQKVEFLVSFYNNEISEKSEIFDDQFSVERPDGSNFTLKIRSTKLEDSAMYFCASSERLNTEAFFGQGTRLTVV.

This chain links TRBV4-2 with TRBJ2-5; possibly TRBD2 for D (6 bases). The CDR3 sequence is 17 residues long. Looked up from germline, CDR1 is LGHNA and CDR2 is YNFKEQ. V was trimmed by 4 bases and J by 5 bases, leaving 23 bases between them. DNA of the CDR3: TGTGCCAGCAGCCCTTCGGGGCCCGGGGGTCCTGGGGAGACCCAGTACTTC. Translated, it gives CASSPSGPGGPGETQYF.

The V and J genes are TRBV5-6 and TRBJ2-1; weak D call: TRBD2 (7 bases). The CDR3 spans 17 residues. V shed 4 bases and J shed 5 bases, with 22 bases lying between them. The V gene's germline CDR1 is SGHDT and CDR2 YYEEEE. The DNA for the CDR3 is TGTGCCAGCAGCCCGGAACAGGGTTATGGGAGGGACAATGAGCAGTTCTTC. Translated, it gives CASSPEQGYGRDNEQFF.

The chain employs TRBV19 and TRBJ2-5; 8 bases line up with TRBD2. CDR1 LNHDA and CDR2 SQIVND come from the germline V gene (reference sequence). There are 15 residues in the CDR3. Trimming at V came to 7 bases and at J to 4 bases, leaving 11 bases not matched to a gene. The CDR3 DNA reads TGTGCCAGTAAAGATAGCGGGAATATGGGAGAGACCCAGTACTTC. Amino acid sequence: CASKDSGNMGETQYF.

In this sample, this clone turned up a few times. The CDR3 nucleotides read TGTGCCAGCAGCCCGCATCGGCGGGAGGTCCCAGATACGCAGTATTTT. Encoded protein: CASSPHRREVPDTQYF. The chain uses TRBV14 and TRBJ2-3, with TRBD2 identical over 8 bases. This CDR3 is 16 amino acids long. Germline CDR1 is SGHDN and CDR2 is FVKESK. V gave up 4 bases and J gave up 4 bases; unmatched junction bases: 10.

This sequence joins TRBV5-8 and TRBJ2-6, with D possibly matching TRBD2 (5 bases). The CDR3 consists of 15 residues. V dropped 6 bases and J dropped 0 bases, with 10 bases sitting between them. Germline CDR1 is SGHTS and CDR2 is YDEGEE. Written as DNA, the CDR3 is TGTGCCAGCATCATACGGGGCTCTGGGGCCAACGTCCTGACTTTC. Residues: CASIIRGSGANVLTF.

This chain uses TRBV6-5 with TRBJ1-4; D remains unclear. Between the trimmed V and J ends, which lost 0 bases and 8 bases, there was a span of 13 bases. Germline V gene data show CDR1 as MNHEY and CDR2 as SVGAGI. The CDR3 is 15 amino acids. Here the CDR3 DNA reads TGTGCCAGCAGTTACTCTCCGGGTGCTCGGGAAAAACTGTTTTTT. Translated: CASSYSPGAREKLFF.

The V and J genes are TRBV14 and TRBJ2-4; D is possibly TRBD2 (6 bases). This CDR3 contains 14 residues. Trimming cost V 4 bases and J 2 bases, with 9 bases left between them. Germline V gives CDR1 SGHDN, CDR2 FVKESK. The CDR3 region is CASSLRGSKNIQYF. In DNA, the CDR3 is TGTGCCAGCAGCCTACGGGGGTCCAAAAACATTCAGTACTTC.

The chain employs TRBV7-9 and TRBJ1-6, with 7 bases that match TRBD1. Germline V lookup: CDR1 SEHNR, CDR2 FQNEAQ (reference sequence). V lost 3 bases and J lost 5; bases outside the gene matches: 1. The CDR3 sequence is 14 residues long. The CDR3 DNA sequence: TGTGCCAGCAGCTTTACAGGGGATAATTCACCCCTCCACTTT. This encodes CASSFTGDNSPLHF.

The chain couples TRBV19 to TRBJ1-4; 8 bases fit TRBD1. Germline lookup yields CDR1 LNHDA and CDR2 SQIVND (reference sequence). V dropped 6 bases and J dropped 4; count of bases not matched to a gene: 4. CDR3 length: 14 amino acids. DNA for the CDR3: TGTGCCAGTAGCCTACAGGGGGGTAATGAAAAACTGTTTTTT. Translation: CASSLQGGNEKLFF.

V and J are TRBV5-1 and TRBJ2-7, with D maybe TRBD2 (5 bases). The V gene lost 2 bases and the J gene lost 0 bases, with 9 bases spanning the gap. This CDR3 contains 14 residues. Germline CDR1 SGHRS, CDR2 YFSETQ. The CDR3 protein is CASSLKGSSYEQYF. For the CDR3, the DNA is TGCGCCAGCAGCTTAAAAGGGAGCTCCTACGAGCAGTACTTC.

This clone was counted a few times. The V call is TRBV11-2, the J call TRBJ1-4; the match to TRBD1 covers 7 bases. The CDR3 contains 14 residues. The V segment lost 5 bases and the J segment 7 bases; nucleotides outside the gene matches: 7. Germline V gene data show CDR1 as SGHAT and CDR2 as FQNNGV. In DNA, the CDR3 is TGTGCCAGCAGCGGTACCTGGACAGGTGAAAAACTGTTTTTT. Translating it yields CASSGTWTGEKLFF.

The chain uses TRBV2 and TRBJ1-4, with a weak D call TRBD1 (6 bases). The CDR3 spans 15 residues. Trimming took 3 bases from V and 4 from J, leaving 12 bases between them. Germline CDR1 SNHLY, CDR2 FYNNEI. In DNA, the CDR3 is TGTGCCAGCAGTGAGGGGACACACCGTAATGAAAAACTGTTTTTT. This encodes CASSEGTHRNEKLFF.

Only a few counts were recorded for this clone. The rearrangement uses TRBV7-2 and TRBJ1-5; D gene uncertain. The CDR3 has 15 residues. V lost 1 base and J lost 0, with 7 bases in between. Germline loops: CDR1 SGHTA, CDR2 FQGNSA. CDR3 protein: CASSLVQNSNQPQHF. The CDR3 nucleotides are TGTGCCAGCAGCTTAGTTCAGAATAGCAATCAGCCCCAGCATTTT.

The genes are TRBV27 and TRBJ1-6, with 7 nucleotides matching TRBD1. V lost 5 bases and J lost 6; bases outside the gene matches: 10. Per the germline V gene, CDR1 is MNHEY and CDR2 is SMNVEV (reference sequence). The CDR3 is 16 residues long. The CDR3 DNA follows: TGTGCCAGCAGTATGGGACAGCTCCCGTTTAATTCACCCCTCCACTTT. Translated: CASSMGQLPFNSPLHF.

The chain joins TRBV28 to TRBJ1-1; perhaps TRBD1 as D (6 bases). The CDR3 length is 15 residues. Per the germline V gene, CDR1 is MDHEN and CDR2 is SYDVKM. Trimming removed 6 bases from V and 0 bases from J, with 14 bases in between. Here the CDR3 reads CASSSLGQMNTEAFF. In DNA form, the CDR3 reads TGTGCCAGCAGCTCCCTCGGACAGATGAACACTGAAGCTTTCTTT.

The V call is TRBV7-9, the J call TRBJ2-7; D possibly corresponds to TRBD1 (6 bases). Germline loops: CDR1 SEHNR, CDR2 FQNEAQ (reference sequence). V was cut by 5 bases and J by 2 bases, with 13 bases left in between. The CDR3 is made up of 14 amino acids. The DNA for the CDR3 is TGTGCCAGCAGCCCGCCGGCAGGGGCCTACGAGCAGTACTTC. Translated, it gives CASSPPAGAYEQYF.

The chain uses TRBV2 and TRBJ1-3; 8 nucleotides line up with TRBD1. The V gene's germline CDR1 is SNHLY and CDR2 FYNNEI. This CDR3 spans 17 amino acids. V was pared by 1 base and J by 0 bases, with 5 bases of the junction left unmatched. In nucleotides, the CDR3 is TGTGCCAGCAGTGAAGGGACAGGGTTGGGCTCTGGAAACACCATATATTTT. Translating gives CASSEGTGLGSGNTIYF.